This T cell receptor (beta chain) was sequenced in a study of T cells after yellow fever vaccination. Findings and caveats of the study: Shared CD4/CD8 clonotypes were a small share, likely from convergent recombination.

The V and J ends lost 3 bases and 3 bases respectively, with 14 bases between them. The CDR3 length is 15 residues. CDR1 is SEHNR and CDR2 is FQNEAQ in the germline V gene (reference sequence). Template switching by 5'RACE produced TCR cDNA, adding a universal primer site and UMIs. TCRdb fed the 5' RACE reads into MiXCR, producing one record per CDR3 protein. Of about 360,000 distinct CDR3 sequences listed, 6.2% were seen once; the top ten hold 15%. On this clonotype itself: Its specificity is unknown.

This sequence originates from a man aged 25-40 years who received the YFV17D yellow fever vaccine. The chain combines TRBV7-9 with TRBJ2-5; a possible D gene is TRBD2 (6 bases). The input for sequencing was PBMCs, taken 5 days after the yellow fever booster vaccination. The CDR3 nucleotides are TGTGCCAGCAGCTTTCCGGGGAGGCCAAAAGAGACCCAGTACTTC. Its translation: CASSFPGRPKETQYF.